These 28 T cell receptor beta chains share one sample of origin, sequenced in a study of blood T cell repertoires in COVID-19. Data came from immunoSEQ multiplex PCR; TCRdb stores just in-frame clones and leaves some out. This sample has 200,000 to 300,000 clones, with around 84% found just once. The sequenced sample was peripheral blood. Receptor source: a man in his 60s with acute or convalescent COVID-19.

The rearrangement joins TRBV20-1 to TRBJ1-5; no definite D call. Trimming removed 3 bases at V and 5 bases at J, with 8 bases between. CDR3 length: 12 residues. Germline assignment: CDR1 DFQATT and CDR2 SNEGSKA (reference sequence). CDR3 region: CSASVSYQPQHF. As DNA, the CDR3 is TGCAGTGCTAGTGTCAGTTATCAGCCCCAGCATTTT.

In regard to this clone: Other nucleotide sequences in the sample specify the same CDR3. V gene TRBV27 combines with J gene TRBJ1-2; a possible D gene is TRBD1 (5 bases). CDR1 is MNHEY and CDR2 is SMNVEV in the germline V gene (reference sequence). CDR3 length: 13 amino acids. Trimming cost V 6 bases and J 2 bases, with 10 bases left between them. The CDR3: CASSSTVNYGYTF. CDR3 nucleotide sequence: TGTGCCAGCAGCTCGACAGTGAACTATGGCTACACCTTC.

V and J are TRBV6-5 and TRBJ1-3, with unresolved D. This CDR3 is 15 amino acids long. V lost 6 bases, J lost 4 bases, and 16 bases lay in between. Germline lookup yields CDR1 MNHEY and CDR2 SVGAGI. The CDR3 sequence: CASSRGRLTGNTIYF. CDR3 coding DNA: TGTGCCAGCAGCCGGGGTAGACTAACCGGAAACACCATATATTTT.

The chain has TRBV25-1 and TRBJ2-7; 8 bases are a match to TRBD2. The CDR3 contains 14 residues. CDR1 and CDR2 from the germline V gene are MGHDK and SYGVNS. Unmatched junction bases numbered 8, after V lost 4 bases and J lost 6 bases. CDR3 bases: TGTGCCAGCAGTGCAGAAGCGGGAGCGTCCGAGCAGTACTTC. This translates into CASSAEAGASEQYF.

This chain joins TRBV5-1 and TRBJ2-1, with 8 bases that match TRBD1. V was pared by 1 base and J by 10 bases, with 4 bases of the junction left unmatched. This CDR3 contains 13 residues. Germline lookup yields CDR1 SGHRS and CDR2 YFSETQ. CDR3 nucleotide sequence: TGCGCCAGCAGCTTGCAGGGGGCCGAGGAGCAGTTCTTC. Amino acids: CASSLQGAEEQFF.

V is TRBV19 and J is TRBJ2-7; TRBD2 matches 8 bases. This CDR3 comprises 14 residues. Trimming at V came to 4 bases and at J to 1 base, leaving 3 bases not matched to a gene. CDR1 and CDR2 (germline): LNHDA, SQIVND (reference sequence). The CDR3 loop is CASSTVAGSYEQYF. DNA for the CDR3: TGTGCCAGTAGTACTGTAGCGGGGTCCTACGAGCAGTACTTC.

The chain employs TRBV18 and TRBJ1-5; D perhaps matches TRBD1 (5 bases). This CDR3 region has 14 residues. Trimming shortened V by 3 bases and J by 7 bases, and 13 bases separated the two germline ends. Per the germline V gene, CDR1 is KGHSH and CDR2 is LQKENI. CDR3 amino acids: CASSPPGGEQPQHF. CDR3 nucleotide sequence: TGTGCCAGCTCACCTCCGGGAGGGGAGCAGCCCCAGCATTTT.

Here the CDR3 reads CSASPREVRRQFF. In nucleotides, the CDR3 is TGCAGTGCTAGTCCGCGGGAGGTTAGGCGGCAGTTCTTC. The chain carries TRBV20-1 and TRBJ2-1, with 8 bases lining up with TRBD2. Germline V CDR1 and CDR2: DFQATT, SNEGSKA (reference sequence). This CDR3 region has 13 residues. J lost 12 bases, V lost 3 bases, and 10 bases had no gene match.

This clone was found a few times. The V gene is TRBV2, the J gene TRBJ2-3, with TRBD1 matching over 9 bases. CDR1 SNHLY and CDR2 FYNNEI come from the germline V gene. CDR3 length: 13 amino acids. The trim removed 5 bases at V and 9 bases at J, leaving 6 bases unmatched. The CDR3 here is CASSTTGGPTQYF. CDR3 in DNA: TGTGCCAGCAGTACTACAGGGGGCCCGACGCAGTATTTT. Complete variable domain (other parts from reference TRBV2 and TRBJ2-3): EPEVTQTPSHQVTQMGQEVILRCVPISNHLYFYWYRQILGQKVEFLVSFYNNEISEKSEIFDDQFSVERPDGSNFTLKIRSTKLEDSAMYFCASSTTGGPTQYFGPGTRLTVL.

The gene calls are TRBV6-2 or TRBV6-3 and TRBJ2-1, with 9 bases aligning to TRBD2. CDR1 and CDR2 from the germline V gene are MNHEY and SVGEGT. The V and J ends lost 4 bases and 6 bases, in that order; junction bases with no gene match: 4. This CDR3 is 14 amino acids long. The CDR3 nucleotides are TGTGCCAGCAGTTCACGGCGGGGGGGCAATGAGCAGTTCTTC. This codes for CASSSRRGGNEQFF.

This sequence joins TRBV11-2 and TRBJ2-7; 8 nucleotides match TRBD1. Germline V gene sequence: CDR1 SGHAT, CDR2 FQNNGV. Trimming took 5 bases from V and 5 from J; bases not matched to a gene: 14. The CDR3 length is 16 residues. The CDR3 nucleotides read TGTGCCAGCAGCCCTGAACCATGGACAGGGAGGAACGAGCAGTACTTC. Protein: CASSPEPWTGRNEQYF.

The CDR3 is CASSPGDKGEAFF. CDR3 DNA sequence: TGCGCCAGCAGCCCCGGGGACAAGGGTGAAGCTTTCTTT. The chain couples TRBV5-1 to TRBJ1-1; a weak D match, TRBD1 (6 bases). V shed 4 bases and J shed 7 bases, with 14 bases lying between them. Per the germline V gene, CDR1 is SGHRS and CDR2 is YFSETQ. The CDR3 is made up of 13 amino acids. The full variable domain, its missing parts supplied by reference TRBV5-1 and TRBJ1-1, is KAGVTQTPRYLIKTRGQQVTLSCSPISGHRSVSWYQQTPGQGLQFLFEYFSETQRNKGNFPGRFSGRQFSNSRSEMNVSTLELGDSALYLCASSPGDKGEAFFGQGTRLTVV.

The V call is TRBV6-5, the J call TRBJ2-7; 8 nucleotides align to TRBD2. This CDR3 has 15 residues. CDR1 is MNHEY and CDR2 is SVGAGI in the germline V gene. The J segment lost 2 bases and the V segment lost 1 base, leaving 4 bases of the junction unmatched. Here the CDR3 reads CASSYYGRAAYEQYF. The CDR3 region has the DNA TGTGCCAGCAGTTACTACGGGAGGGCGGCCTACGAGCAGTACTTC.

This chain links TRBV6-4 with TRBJ2-1, with TRBD2 matching 8 bases. The germline V gene has CDR1 MRHNA and CDR2 SNTAGT. The junction had 13 bases not matched to a gene; V was cut back by 6 bases and J by 9 bases. The CDR3 spans 15 residues. CDR3 sequence reads: CASRREGLGRGEQFF. CDR3 coding DNA: TGTGCCAGCAGGAGAGAGGGACTAGGGAGGGGTGAGCAGTTCTTC.

The V gene is TRBV5-1, the J gene TRBJ1-1; TRBD1 agrees at 8 bases. V lost 0 bases and J lost 6; bases outside the gene matches: 10. CDR1 SGHRS and CDR2 YFSETQ come from the germline V gene. The CDR3 length is 16 residues. This chain's CDR3 is CASSLDGQGIGAEAFF. The CDR3 bases are TGCGCCAGCAGCTTGGACGGACAGGGAATAGGAGCTGAAGCTTTCTTT.

This rearrangement joins TRBV4-1 to TRBJ1-4, with TRBD1 matching over 9 bases. The V and J ends lost 4 bases and 0 bases, in that order; junction bases with no gene match: 15. CDR3 length equals 20 residues. Germline loops: CDR1 MGHRA, CDR2 YSYEKL. The CDR3 reads CASSPRATGGRIATNEKLFF. Here the CDR3 DNA reads TGCGCCAGCAGCCCGAGGGCCACAGGGGGCCGGATCGCAACTAATGAAAAACTGTTTTTT.

The CDR3 loop reads CATSRGGTGPDTQYF. DNA for the CDR3: TGTGCCACCAGCAGAGGGGGGACAGGGCCAGATACGCAGTATTTT. The rearrangement joins TRBV15 to TRBJ2-3; 9 nucleotides agree with TRBD1. The CDR3 is made up of 15 amino acids. V trimming: 1 base; J trimming: 4 bases; junction bases outside the gene matches: 3. Germline V gene sequence: CDR1 LNHNV, CDR2 YYDKDF (reference sequence). Combining the CDR3 with reference TRBV15 and TRBJ2-3 gives the whole variable domain DAMVIQNPRYQVTQFGKPVTLSCSQTLNHNVMYWYQQKSSQAPKLLFHYYDKDFNNEADTPDNFQSRRPNTSFCFLDIRSPGLGDTAMYLCATSRGGTGPDTQYFGPGTRLTVL.

The chain recombines TRBV4-2 with TRBJ2-1, with 8 bases identical to TRBD2. Per germline, CDR1 LGHNA and CDR2 YNFKEQ. The CDR3 length is 14 residues. V shed 0 bases, J shed 5 bases, and the junction held 0 bases outside the gene matches. The CDR3 is CASSQERGDNEQFF. CDR3 nucleotide sequence: TGTGCCAGCAGCCAAGAGCGGGGGGACAATGAGCAGTTCTTC.

The rearrangement links TRBV2 to TRBJ2-3; 10 nucleotides agree with TRBD2. The CDR3 consists of 16 residues. Per the germline V gene, CDR1 is SNHLY and CDR2 is FYNNEI. The J segment lost 1 base and the V segment lost 6 bases, leaving 7 bases of the junction unmatched. The CDR3 loop is CASSSTSGDGTDTQYF. The CDR3 DNA sequence: TGTGCCAGCAGCTCTACTAGCGGGGATGGCACAGATACGCAGTATTTT.

V and J are TRBV5-8 and TRBJ2-7; 7 bases align to TRBD1. Germline CDR1 is SGHTS and CDR2 is YDEGEE. This CDR3 has 13 amino acids. With 4 bases clipped from V and 3 bases from J, the junction kept 4 bases outside the gene matches. The CDR3 protein is CASSGGQDYEQYF. As DNA, the CDR3 is TGTGCCAGCAGCGGTGGACAGGACTACGAGCAGTACTTC. The whole variable domain, remainder taken from reference TRBV5-8 and TRBJ2-7, is EAGVTQSPTHLIKTRGQQATLRCSPISGHTSVYWYQQALGLGLQFLLWYDEGEERNRGNFPPRFSGRQFPNYSSELNVNALELEDSALYLCASSGGQDYEQYFGPGTRLTVT.

J is TRBJ2-5 and V is TRBV5-1; 14 bases match TRBD2. This CDR3 has 17 amino acids. The germline gives CDR1 SGHRS, CDR2 YFSETQ. The junction had 9 bases not matched to a gene; V was cut back by 4 bases and J by 4 bases. DNA for the CDR3: TGCGCCAGCAGCAGCAACATCGGACTAGCGGGGGGAGAGACCCAGTACTTC. It yields the protein CASSSNIGLAGGETQYF. The variable domain in full, completed from reference TRBV5-1 and TRBJ2-5, reads KAGVTQTPRYLIKTRGQQVTLSCSPISGHRSVSWYQQTPGQGLQFLFEYFSETQRNKGNFPGRFSGRQFSNSRSEMNVSTLELGDSALYLCASSSNIGLAGGETQYFGPGTRLLVL.

V and J are TRBV7-9 and TRBJ1-6, with no clear D. This CDR3 has 15 amino acids. The V and J ends lost 7 bases and 10 bases respectively, with 20 bases between them. The germline V gene has CDR1 SEHNR and CDR2 FQNEAQ (reference sequence). CDR3 amino acids: CASIPRGAVPSPLHF. The CDR3, as DNA: TGTGCCAGCATCCCTCGAGGAGCAGTACCCTCACCCCTCCACTTT.

The chain combines TRBV5-1 with TRBJ2-2; TRBD1 is a possible D gene (6 bases). This CDR3 contains 15 residues. Germline assignment: CDR1 SGHRS and CDR2 YFSETQ. V lost 0 bases and J lost 5, with 11 bases in between. The chain's CDR3 is CASSLVTQGTGELFF. CDR3 in DNA: TGCGCCAGCAGCTTGGTTACCCAGGGGACCGGGGAGCTGTTTTTT.

The V and J genes are TRBV7-3 and TRBJ2-2; 8 nucleotides match TRBD2. V was clipped by 5 bases and J by 11 bases; unmatched bases: 10. Germline values: CDR1 SGHTA, CDR2 FQGTGA. CDR3 size: 14 residues. The CDR3 DNA sequence: TGTGCCAGCAGCCCACTTGGCGGGGGGCTAGAGCTGTTTTTT. Its protein product is CASSPLGGGLELFF.

The gene calls are TRBV5-4 and TRBJ1-1; D gene uncertain. CDR1 and CDR2 (germline): SGHNT, YYREEE (reference sequence). Trimming removed 4 bases from V and 1 base from J, with 8 bases in between. The CDR3 consists of 13 residues. The CDR3 sequence is CASSQNTNTEAFF. CDR3 nucleotides: TGTGCCAGCAGCCAAAACACGAACACTGAAGCTTTCTTT.

The rearrangement links TRBV4-1 to TRBJ1-2; unclear D gene. V was shortened by 0 bases and J by 7 bases, with 12 bases between the two germline ends. The CDR3 is 14 amino acids. CDR1 MGHRA and CDR2 YSYEKL come from the germline V gene. CDR3: CASSQEGRAPGYTF. The CDR3 DNA reads TGCGCCAGCAGCCAAGAAGGGAGGGCCCCTGGCTACACCTTC.

The chain joins TRBV24-1 to TRBJ2-2; D gene uncertain. Per germline, CDR1 KGHDR and CDR2 SFDVKD. The CDR3 totals 13 residues. V lost 3 bases to trimming and J lost 9 bases, with 10 bases between them. CDR3 sequence reads: CATSDGLHRELFF. The CDR3 DNA sequence: TGTGCCACCAGTGATGGCTTGCACCGGGAGCTGTTTTTT.

The chain carries TRBV19 and TRBJ2-1; D unclear. V was shortened by 3 bases and J by 3 bases, with 6 bases between the two germline ends. The CDR3 has 13 amino acids. Germline CDR1 reads LNHDA; CDR2 reads SQIVND (reference sequence). The CDR3 sequence is CASSITRYNEQFF. The CDR3 DNA follows: TGTGCCAGTAGTATCACACGCTACAATGAGCAGTTCTTC.